A selection of T cell receptor beta chains follows, all from one sample in a study of preoperative IRX-2 immunotherapy in early breast cancer. Sequenced by immunoSEQ multiplex PCR; TCRdb stores in-frame clones only, minus some. Of tens of thousands of clones listed, approximately 95% are singletons. The source was tumor tissue, collected after IRX-2 immunotherapy. The receptors come from a human donor with breast cancer. CDR3s include the opening cysteine and the closing phenylalanine or tryptophan. The D gene is left open where the match is weak. Rows give clone size only sometimes, using once, few, many, or a class for an expanded clone.

>TRBJ2-5|.|TRBD2|TRBV6-5
CASSRSGGAQETQYF
TGTGCCAGCAGTCGTAGCGGGGGGGCCCAGGAGACCCAGTACTTC
>TRBJ2-5|.|TRBD2|TRBV19
CASTREGQETQYF
TGTGCCAGTACGCGGGAGGGCCAGGAGACCCAGTACTTC
>TRBJ1-4|.|.|TRBV21-1
CASSKGLAGTNEKLFF
TGTGCCAGCAGCAAAGGTTTGGCAGGTACTAATGAAAAACTGTTTTTT
>TRBJ2-7|.|.|TRBV6-6
CASSQTYEQYF
TGTGCCAGCAGCCAGACCTACGAGCAGTACTTC
>TRBJ2-3|.|.|TRBV28
CASRDPLMTDTQYF
TGTGCCAGCAGAGATCCATTAATGACAGATACGCAGTATTTT
>TRBJ2-5|.|TRBD1|TRBV15
CATSRDYRGEETQYF
TGTGCCACCAGCAGAGATTACAGGGGTGAAGAGACCCAGTACTTC
>TRBJ1-6|.|.|TRBV7-2
CASSNGQYNSPLHF
TGTGCCAGCAGCAACGGACAGTATAATTCACCCCTCCACTTT
>TRBJ2-3|few|TRBD1|TRBV7-8
CASSRDRRGDTQYF
TGTGCCAGCAGCCGGGACAGGCGGGGAGATACGCAGTATTTT
>TRBJ1-1|.|.|TRBV7-2
CASSLTGTGTEAFF
TGTGCCAGCAGCTTAACCGGGACGGGGACTGAAGCTTTCTTT
>TRBJ1-2|.|.|TRBV27
CASSSWDTDYGYTF
TGTGCCAGCAGTTCCTGGGACACCGACTATGGCTACACCTTC
>TRBJ2-3|.|TRBD2|TRBV5-1
CASSPQGRGGTDTQYF
TGCGCCAGCAGCCCGCAAGGTCGGGGGGGCACAGATACGCAGTATTTT
>TRBJ2-7|.|TRBD2|TRBV19
CASSISLGGSPYEQYF
TGTGCCAGTAGTATAAGCCTGGGAGGGAGCCCCTACGAGCAGTACTTC